This TCR beta chain derives from a study of cytomegalovirus exposure and HLA in healthy donors. The study, taken as a whole, reports: Some segments of the V type, notably TRBV6-2 and TRBV6-3, were excluded as indistinguishable. Compared with the roughly 700-donor mean, an Asian-associated ancestry cluster reportedly had fewer N-insertions, according to a later analysis.

This PCR relied on a set of 60 Vbeta primers and 13 Jbeta primers. The method was immunoSEQ multiplex PCR; TCRdb's version includes in-frame clones alone and lacks a portion of them. The repertoire holds more than 95,000 clones, with about 81% as singletons. Remarks on this clone: The antigen is unknown.

This CDR3 is built from 16 residues. With 5 bases clipped from V and 5 bases from J, the junction kept 12 bases outside the gene matches. CDR1 is MNHEY, CDR2 SMNVEV, per germline (reference sequence). The chain has TRBV27 and TRBJ2-5; 9 nucleotides align to TRBD1. What was sequenced was PBMCs. The clonotype originates from a woman aged 30 to 39 in good health and CMV-seronegative. This CDR3 reads CASSPGTGRKRETQYF. In DNA form, the CDR3 reads TGTGCCAGCAGTCCCGGGACAGGGCGCAAGAGGGAGACCCAGTACTTC.